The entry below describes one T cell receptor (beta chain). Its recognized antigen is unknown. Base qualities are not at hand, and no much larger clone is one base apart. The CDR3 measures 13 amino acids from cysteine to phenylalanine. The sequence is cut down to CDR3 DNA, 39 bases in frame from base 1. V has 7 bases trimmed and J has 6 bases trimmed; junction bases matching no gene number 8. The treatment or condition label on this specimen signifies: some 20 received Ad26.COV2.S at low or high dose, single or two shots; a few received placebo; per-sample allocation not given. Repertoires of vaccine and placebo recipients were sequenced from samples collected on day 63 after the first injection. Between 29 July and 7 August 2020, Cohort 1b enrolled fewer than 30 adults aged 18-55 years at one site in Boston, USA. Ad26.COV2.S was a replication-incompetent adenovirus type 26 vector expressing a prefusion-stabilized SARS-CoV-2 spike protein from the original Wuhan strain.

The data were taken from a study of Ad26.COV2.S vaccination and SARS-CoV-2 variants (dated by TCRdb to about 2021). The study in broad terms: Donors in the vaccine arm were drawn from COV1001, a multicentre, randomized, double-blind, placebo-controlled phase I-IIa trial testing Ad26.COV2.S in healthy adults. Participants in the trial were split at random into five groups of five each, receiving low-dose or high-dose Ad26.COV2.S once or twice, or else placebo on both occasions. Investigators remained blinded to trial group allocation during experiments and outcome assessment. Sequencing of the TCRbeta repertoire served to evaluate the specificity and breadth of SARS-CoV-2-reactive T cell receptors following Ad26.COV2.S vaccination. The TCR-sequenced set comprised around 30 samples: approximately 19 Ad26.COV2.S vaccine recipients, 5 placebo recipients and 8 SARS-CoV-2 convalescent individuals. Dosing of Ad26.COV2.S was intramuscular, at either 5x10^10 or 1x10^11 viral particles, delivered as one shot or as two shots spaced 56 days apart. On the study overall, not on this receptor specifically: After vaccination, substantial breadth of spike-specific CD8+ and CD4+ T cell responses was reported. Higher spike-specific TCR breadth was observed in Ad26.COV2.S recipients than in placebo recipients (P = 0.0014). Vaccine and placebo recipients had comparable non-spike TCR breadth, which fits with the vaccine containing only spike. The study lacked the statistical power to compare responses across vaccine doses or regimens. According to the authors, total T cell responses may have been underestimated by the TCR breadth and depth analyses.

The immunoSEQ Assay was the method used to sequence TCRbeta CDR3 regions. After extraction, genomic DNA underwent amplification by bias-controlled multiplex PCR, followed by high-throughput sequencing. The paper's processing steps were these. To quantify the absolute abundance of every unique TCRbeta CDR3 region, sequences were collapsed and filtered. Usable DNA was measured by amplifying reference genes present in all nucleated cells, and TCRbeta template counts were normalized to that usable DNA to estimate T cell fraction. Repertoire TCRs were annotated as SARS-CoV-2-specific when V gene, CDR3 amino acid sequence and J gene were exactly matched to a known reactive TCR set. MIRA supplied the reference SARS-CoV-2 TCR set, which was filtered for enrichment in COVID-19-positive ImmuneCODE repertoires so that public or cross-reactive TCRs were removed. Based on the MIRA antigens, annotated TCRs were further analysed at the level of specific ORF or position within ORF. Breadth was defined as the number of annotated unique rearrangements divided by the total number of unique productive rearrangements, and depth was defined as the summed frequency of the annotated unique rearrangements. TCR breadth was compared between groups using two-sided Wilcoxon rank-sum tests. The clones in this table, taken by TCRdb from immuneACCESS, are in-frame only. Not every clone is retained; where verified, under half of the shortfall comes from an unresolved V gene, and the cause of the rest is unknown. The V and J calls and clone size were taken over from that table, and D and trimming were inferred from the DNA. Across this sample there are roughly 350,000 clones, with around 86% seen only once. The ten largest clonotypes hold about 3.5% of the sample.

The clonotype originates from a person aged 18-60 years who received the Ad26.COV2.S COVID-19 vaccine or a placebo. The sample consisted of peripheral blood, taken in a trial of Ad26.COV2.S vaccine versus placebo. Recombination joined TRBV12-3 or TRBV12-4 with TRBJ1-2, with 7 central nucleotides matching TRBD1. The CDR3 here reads CASTVDRANGYTF. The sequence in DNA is TGTGCCAGCACCGTCGACAGGGCCAATGGCTACACCTTC.